The rows below give T cell receptor beta chains drawn from one sample of a study of response to subunit inactivated influenza vaccine. In TCRdb, the RT-PCR reads were re-called with MiXCR into one record per CDR3 protein. The data contain about 700,000 distinct CDR3 sequences, approximately 13% of them singletons. The source material was PBMCs from blood, sampled 14 to 15 days before vaccination. The receptors originated from a man aged 45-60 years who received an inactivated influenza vaccine. Both conserved end residues are part of each CDR3. A D gene is named only where the DNA matches it firmly. A clone size is listed for some rows: how often the clone was seen (once, few, many), or a class if it is expanded.

J gene,D gene,clone size,V gene,CDR3 DNA,CDR3 protein
TRBJ2-1,TRBD2,-,TRBV2,TGTGCCACGACCCTCTTTGCGGGAGGCAATGAGCAGTTCTTC,CATTLFAGGNEQFF
TRBJ1-4,-,few,TRBV4-2,TGTGCCAGCAGCCAAGAGGCTACTGGGGAAAAACTGTTTTTT,CASSQEATGEKLFF
TRBJ2-3,-,few,TRBV7-9,TGTGCCAGCAGCTTACTCGGGCTCACAGATACGCAGTATTTT,CASSLLGLTDTQYF
TRBJ2-1,-,few,TRBV7-2,TGTGCCAGCAGCCCCCGCCCGAGCGGAGATGAGCAGTTCTTC,CASSPRPSGDEQFF
TRBJ2-5,-,-,TRBV12-3/TRBV12-4,TGTGCCAGCAGTTTTAATGAGTTGAAGACCCAGTACTTC,CASSFNELKTQYF
TRBJ2-7,TRBD1,-,TRBV20-1,TGCAGTGCTAGAGAGACAGGGGCCTTTTCCTACGAGCAGTACTTC,CSARETGAFSYEQYF
TRBJ2-5,-,-,TRBV18,TGTGCCAGCTCACCGCCCCAGGAAGAGACCCAGTACTTC,CASSPPQEETQYF
TRBJ2-4,TRBD2,once,TRBV20-1,TGCAGTGCTGGCCTAGCGGGACAGTTAGCCAAAAACATTCAGTACTTC,CSAGLAGQLAKNIQYF
TRBJ2-7,TRBD1,few,TRBV7-9,TGTGCCAGCAGCTTATTACAGGGGAACGAGCAGTACTTC,CASSLLQGNEQYF
TRBJ2-1,TRBD1,-,TRBV18,TGTGCCAGCCGCGGGGACAGGGTCGCGAATGAGCAGTTCTTC,CASRGDRVANEQFF
TRBJ2-7,TRBD2,few,TRBV7-2,TGTGCCAGCAGCTTTAGCGGGGTTGACGAGCAGTACTTC,CASSFSGVDEQYF
TRBJ2-1,TRBD1,many,TRBV29-1,TGCAGAGCCGGGACAGGGTATCCCAATGAGCAGTTCTTC,CRAGTGYPNEQFF
TRBJ2-7,-,few,TRBV15,TGTGCCACCAGGAACCAGGACGGACCCTTCGGATACGAGCAGTACTTC,CATRNQDGPFGYEQYF
TRBJ1-5,-,few,TRBV28,TGTGCCAGCAGTTCCGCTCCAGGGTCCCCCACTCAGCCCCAGCATTTT,CASSSAPGSPTQPQHF
TRBJ2-1,TRBD1,-,TRBV4-1,TGCGCCAGCAGCCAAGTCGGACAGGGGAGGAATGAGCAGTTCTTC,CASSQVGQGRNEQFF
TRBJ2-3,TRBD1,many,TRBV7-9,TGTGCCAGCAGCCGAGCGACAGGGGCCGTGGATACGCAGTATTTT,CASSRATGAVDTQYF
TRBJ2-7,-,few,TRBV29-1,TGCAGCGTTCAGGGAGATAGTATCTACGAGCAGTACTTC,CSVQGDSIYEQYF
TRBJ2-2,-,few,TRBV29-1,TGCAGCGCCGGACCGGGACTCTCTAACACCGGGGAGCTGTTTTTT,CSAGPGLSNTGELFF
TRBJ2-1,-,few,TRBV4-2,TGTGCCAGCAGCCACCACCGGGACCGCAATGAGCAGTTCTTC,CASSHHRDRNEQFF
TRBJ2-3,TRBD2,few,TRBV6-1,TGTGCCAGCAGTGAGTTGGGACTAGCGAGTTCAGATACGCAGTATTTT,CASSELGLASSDTQYF
TRBJ2-5,-,few,TRBV12-5,TGTGCTAGTGGTTTTAACTTACCAGGGACGGGGACCCAGTACTTC,CASGFNLPGTGTQYF
TRBJ2-2,-,-,TRBV19,TGTGCCAGTAGTATAGGTGACACCGGGGAGCTGTTTTTT,CASSIGDTGELFF
TRBJ1-6,TRBD1,few,TRBV27,TGTGCCAGCAGCCCAGGAGGACAGGGGCTCTCACCCCTCCACTTT,CASSPGGQGLSPLHF
TRBJ1-1,-,many,TRBV12-3/TRBV12-4,TGTGCCAGCAGGGACCATGGGGGGACTGAAGCTTTCTTT,CASRDHGGTEAFF
TRBJ1-5,-,many,TRBV12-3/TRBV12-4,TGTGCCAGCAGTTTGATGGGGAATCAGCCCCAGCATTTT,CASSLMGNQPQHF
TRBJ2-7,-,-,TRBV29-1,TGCAGCGTCCTTTCGCGGGCCGGCGAGCAGTACTTC,CSVLSRAGEQYF
TRBJ2-2,-,few,TRBV20-1,TGCAGTGCCCCCCCCTACGGGAGAGGTGACACCGGGGAGCTGTTTTTT,CSAPPYGRGDTGELFF
TRBJ2-2,-,many,TRBV7-3,TGTGCCAGCAGCGCCCAGGGAACCGGGGAGCTGTTTTTT,CASSAQGTGELFF
TRBJ1-5,TRBD1,few,TRBV20-1,TGCAGTGCAAGGGACAGTAGTTATAGCAATCAGCCCCAGCATTTT,CSARDSSYSNQPQHF
TRBJ2-6,-,once,TRBV7-8,TGTGCCAGCAGCCTATCTATACTTAGGGGTTCTGGGGCCAACGTCCTGACTTTC,CASSLSILRGSGANVLTF
TRBJ2-6,-,many,TRBV5-1,TGCGCCAGCAGCTTGGTAGCTGGGGCCAACGTCCTGACTTTC,CASSLVAGANVLTF
TRBJ2-7,-,few,TRBV7-9,TGTGCCAGCAGCTCCCCCCAGACAACTCCGGGGTACGAGCAGTACTTC,CASSSPQTTPGYEQYF
TRBJ1-1,-,few,TRBV19,TGTGCCAGTAAGTTCATCAGGGCCGGTGAAGCTTTCTTT,CASKFIRAGEAFF
TRBJ2-1,TRBD2,few,TRBV6-2/TRBV6-3,TGTGCCAGCGGCCAAGGACTAGCGGGGTACAATGAGCAGTTCTTC,CASGQGLAGYNEQFF
TRBJ2-7,-,few,TRBV28,TGTGCCAGCAGTTTGGGGGGCCTACAGTACTTC,CASSLGGLQYF
TRBJ2-1,TRBD1,-,TRBV3-1,TGTGCCAGCGGGGACAGGGTAATGAATGAGCAGTTCTTC,CASGDRVMNEQFF
TRBJ2-1,TRBD2,few,TRBV6-1,TGTGCCAGCACCTCAAGGGGGACTAGCCTTTACAATGAGCAGTTCTTC,CASTSRGTSLYNEQFF
TRBJ2-1,TRBD1,many,TRBV29-1,TGCAGCGCCCAGGTCGGGACAGGGACCTACAATGAGCAGTTCTTC,CSAQVGTGTYNEQFF
TRBJ2-4,-,-,TRBV20-1,TGCAGTGCTAGCAGGGTCCCCAAAAACATTCAGTACTTC,CSASRVPKNIQYF